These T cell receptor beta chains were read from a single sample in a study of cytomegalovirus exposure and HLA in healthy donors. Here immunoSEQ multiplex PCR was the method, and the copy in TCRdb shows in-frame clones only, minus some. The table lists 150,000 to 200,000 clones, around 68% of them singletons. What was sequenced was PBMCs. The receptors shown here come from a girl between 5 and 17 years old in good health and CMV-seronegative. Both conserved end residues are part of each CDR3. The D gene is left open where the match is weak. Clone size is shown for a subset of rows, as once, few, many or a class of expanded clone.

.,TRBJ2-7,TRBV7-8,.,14,TGTGCCAGCAGCTTTAGCGAGGGAAGGTACGAGCAGTACTTC,CASSFSEGRYEQYF
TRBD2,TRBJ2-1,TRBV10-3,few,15,TGTGCCATCCGGACTAGCGGGGGAACCTACAATGAGCAGTTCTTC,CAIRTSGGTYNEQFF
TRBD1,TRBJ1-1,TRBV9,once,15,TGTGCCAGCAGCATTGACAGGGGTCCTTACACTGAAGCTTTCTTT,CASSIDRGPYTEAFF
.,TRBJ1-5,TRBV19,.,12,TGTGCCAGTAGTGACAGAAATCAGCCCCAGCATTTT,CASSDRNQPQHF
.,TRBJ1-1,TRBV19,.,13,TGTGCCAGTAGTTCGGGGGAATGGACTGAAGCTTTCTTT,CASSSGEWTEAFF
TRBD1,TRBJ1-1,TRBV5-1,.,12,TGCGCCAGCAGCTGGGACAGCGCAGAAGCTTTCTTT,CASSWDSAEAFF
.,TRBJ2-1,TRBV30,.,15,TGTGCCTGGAGCCACGTGGTAGCGGTGTACAATGAGCAGTTCTTC,CAWSHVVAVYNEQFF
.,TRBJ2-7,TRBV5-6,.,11,TGTGCCAGCAGCTACGACAGCGAGCAGTACTTC,CASSYDSEQYF
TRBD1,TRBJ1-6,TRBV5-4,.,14,TGTGCCAGCAGGGTACAGGGGGTTGATTCACCCCTCCACTTT,CASRVQGVDSPLHF
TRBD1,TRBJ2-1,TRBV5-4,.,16,TGTGCCAGCAGCTCCAGGGACAGGAGATTCACGGATGAGCAGTTCTTC,CASSSRDRRFTDEQFF
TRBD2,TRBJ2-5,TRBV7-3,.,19,TGTGCCAGCAGCCTAACCCCCCGGGGTAGCGGGGGGGCCTCAGAGACCCAGTACTTC,CASSLTPRGSGGASETQYF
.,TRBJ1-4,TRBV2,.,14,TGTGCCAGCGGGGTCCGGCAGGGGAGTGAAAAACTGTTTTTT,CASGVRQGSEKLFF
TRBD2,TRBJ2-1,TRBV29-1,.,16,TGCAGCGTTGAACTATGGTATAGCGGGGGGGTTGGTGAGCAGTTCTTC,CSVELWYSGGVGEQFF
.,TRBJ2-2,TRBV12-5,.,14,TGTGCTAGTGGTTTAGCCCGGAACACCGGGGAGCTGTTTTTT,CASGLARNTGELFF
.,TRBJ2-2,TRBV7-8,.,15,TGTGCCAGCAGCAGTACAGGTGGACCAGCCGGGGAGCTGTTTTTT,CASSSTGGPAGELFF
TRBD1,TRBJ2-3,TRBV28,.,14,TGTGCCAGCAGTTCCGGACAGGGTACAGATACGCAGTATTTT,CASSSGQGTDTQYF
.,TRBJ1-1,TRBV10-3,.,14,TGTGCCATCAGTTTAAGAGCGGTGGACACTGAAGCTTTCTTT,CAISLRAVDTEAFF
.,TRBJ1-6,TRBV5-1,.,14,TGCGCCAGCAGCTTGGGACAGTTCAATTCACCCCTCCACTTT,CASSLGQFNSPLHF
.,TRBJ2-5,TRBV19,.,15,TGTGCCAGTAGTAATGGACTATCTGCGGCGGAGACCCAGTACTTC,CASSNGLSAAETQYF
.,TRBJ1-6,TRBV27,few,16,TGTGCCAGCAGTTTATACGGGGTCTCCTATAATTCACCCCTCCACTTT,CASSLYGVSYNSPLHF
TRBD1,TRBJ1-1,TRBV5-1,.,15,TGCGCCAGCAGCTCCTCGACAGGGGAGAGGACTGAAGCTTTCTTT,CASSSSTGERTEAFF
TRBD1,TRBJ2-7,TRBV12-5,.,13,TGTGCTAGTGGTCTCGGACAGGGGTACGAGCAGTACTTC,CASGLGQGYEQYF
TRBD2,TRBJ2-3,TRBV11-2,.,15,TGTGCCAGCAGCTTAGACCCTAGCGGGACAGATACGCAGTATTTT,CASSLDPSGTDTQYF
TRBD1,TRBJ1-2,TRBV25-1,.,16,TGTGCCAGCAGTGAAGCAACCGGGACAGTTAACTATGGCTACACCTTC,CASSEATGTVNYGYTF
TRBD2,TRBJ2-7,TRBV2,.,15,TGTGCCAGCAGTCCCATAGCGGGGCGCACCTACGAGCAGTACTTC,CASSPIAGRTYEQYF
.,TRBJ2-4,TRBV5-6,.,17,TGTGCCAGCAGCCCCTCCTCTAGCCGAGGGGCCAAAAACATTCAGTACTTC,CASSPSSSRGAKNIQYF
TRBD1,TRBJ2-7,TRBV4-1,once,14,TGCGCCAGCAGCCCGGACAGGGGGAACTACGAGCAGTACTTC,CASSPDRGNYEQYF
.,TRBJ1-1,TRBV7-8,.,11,TGTGCCAGCAGCCAGAACACTGAAGCTTTCTTT,CASSQNTEAFF
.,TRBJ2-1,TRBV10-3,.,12,TGTGCCATCAGGTCCCCTGGAGGTGAGCAGTTCTTC,CAIRSPGGEQFF
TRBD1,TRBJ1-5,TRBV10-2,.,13,TGCGCCAGCAGAGAGAGGACAGGCCGGACCCAGCATTTT,CASRERTGRTQHF
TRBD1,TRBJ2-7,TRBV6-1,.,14,TGTGCCAGCAGAAGAGGACAGGATTCCTACGAGCAGTACTTC,CASRRGQDSYEQYF
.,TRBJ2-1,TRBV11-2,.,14,TGTGCCAGCAGCTTACACGGACTCTGGGGTGAGCAGTTCTTC,CASSLHGLWGEQFF
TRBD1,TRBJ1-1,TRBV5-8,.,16,TGTGCCAGCAGCGTAAAACAGGGGCCGGGTAGCACTGAAGCTTTCTTT,CASSVKQGPGSTEAFF
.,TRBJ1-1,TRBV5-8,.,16,TGTGCCAGCACCCCCGGGACTGGGATGGGAAAAACTGAAGCTTTCTTT,CASTPGTGMGKTEAFF
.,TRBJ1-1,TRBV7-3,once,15,TGTGCCAGCAGCCCAGACGGGATTACAGCCCTAGGAGCTTTCTTT,CASSPDGITALGAFF
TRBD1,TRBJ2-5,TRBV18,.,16,TGTGCCAGCTCACCGGAAGACAGGGGGCACGGGGAGACCCAGTACTTC,CASSPEDRGHGETQYF
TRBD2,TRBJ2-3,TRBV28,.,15,TGTGCCAGCGTTACTAGCGGGGGGTCGGCAGATACGCAGTATTTT,CASVTSGGSADTQYF
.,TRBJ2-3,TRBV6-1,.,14,TGTGCCAGCAGTGAAAGGCCCCAGGGGGATACGCAGTATTTT,CASSERPQGDTQYF
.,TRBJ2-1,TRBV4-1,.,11,TGCGCCAGCAGCCACCTAGCGGAGCAGTTCTTC,CASSHLAEQFF
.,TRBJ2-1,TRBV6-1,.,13,TGTGCCAGCACTGGTATATCGGGGAATGAGCAGTTCTTC,CASTGISGNEQFF
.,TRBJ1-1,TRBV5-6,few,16,TGTGCCAGCATCCCTAGCAATAACAGGGAGAACACTGAAGCTTTCTTT,CASIPSNNRENTEAFF
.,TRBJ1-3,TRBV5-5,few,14,TGTGCCAGCAGCCTGTTCTACTCTGGAAACACCATATATTTT,CASSLFYSGNTIYF
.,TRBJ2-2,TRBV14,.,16,TGTGCCAGCAGCCAAGAGGCAGGGGTGAACACCGGGGAGCTGTTTTTT,CASSQEAGVNTGELFF
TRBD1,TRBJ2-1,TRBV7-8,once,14,TGTGCCAGCGAGACACAGGGGCAGGCGGGTGAGCAGTTCTTC,CASETQGQAGEQFF
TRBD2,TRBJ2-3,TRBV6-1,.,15,TGTGCCAGCAGTGGAGAGCGGGGTAGCACAGATACGCAGTATTTT,CASSGERGSTDTQYF
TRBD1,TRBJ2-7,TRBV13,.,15,TGTGCCAGCAGCCTAACGGGACAGGGGTTCTACGAGCAGTACTTC,CASSLTGQGFYEQYF
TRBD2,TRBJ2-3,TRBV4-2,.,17,TGTGCCAGCAGCCAAGCATCTAGCGGAAGTATCACAGATACGCAGTATTTT,CASSQASSGSITDTQYF
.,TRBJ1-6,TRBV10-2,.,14,TGCGCCAGCTTGCCACCAGGGTTAGGCTCACCCCTCCACTTT,CASLPPGLGSPLHF
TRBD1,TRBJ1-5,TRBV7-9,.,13,TGTGCCAGCAGCCGGACAGGGGCGCAGCCCCAGCATTTT,CASSRTGAQPQHF
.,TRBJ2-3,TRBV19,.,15,TGTGCCAGTACCTCTCGGGCTAGCGGCACAGATACGCAGTATTTT,CASTSRASGTDTQYF
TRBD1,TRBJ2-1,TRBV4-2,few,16,TGTGCCAGCAGCCAAGGTCAGACAGGGCCCTACAATGAGCAGTTCTTC,CASSQGQTGPYNEQFF
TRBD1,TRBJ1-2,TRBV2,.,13,TGTGCCAGCAGTGAACAGGGGGGCTATGGCTACACCTTC,CASSEQGGYGYTF
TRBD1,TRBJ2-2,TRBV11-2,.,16,TGTGCCAGCAGCTTAGGTGGGACAGGGCTCAACGGGGAGCTGTTTTTT,CASSLGGTGLNGELFF